These T cell receptor beta chains were read from a single sample in a study of technical replicates of blood from a few donors. Profiled with immunoSEQ multiplex PCR; TCRdb holds only in-frame clones, not every one. The data contain tens of thousands of clones, roughly nine tenths of them singletons. The sample taken for sequencing was PBMCs. These receptor sequences come from a human donor in good health. Some clones in this sample may be carry-over from other donors' samples. CDR3s include the opening cysteine and the closing phenylalanine or tryptophan. A D gene is named only where the DNA matches it firmly. Clone size is given for some rows only: seen once, a few or many times, or a class if the clone is expanded.

DNA: TGTGCCAGCAGCTTAGGGTCGGGCCAGGGTTACGAGCAGTACTTC; CDR3: CASSLGSGQGYEQYF; size: -; J: TRBJ2-7; D: -; V: TRBV7-2
DNA: TGTGCCAGCAGCGTAGATCCAGCGGGAGGCTACGAGCAGTACTTC; CDR3: CASSVDPAGGYEQYF; size: -; J: TRBJ2-7; D: TRBD2; V: TRBV9
DNA: TGTGCCTGGAGGCCAGGGGGCAGTTGGGGGTACACAGATACGCAGTATTTT; CDR3: CAWRPGGSWGYTDTQYF; size: -; J: TRBJ2-3; D: TRBD1; V: TRBV30
DNA: TGTGCCAGTAGTATTAGGACAGGGGGACAGCCCCAGCATTTT; CDR3: CASSIRTGGQPQHF; size: once; J: TRBJ1-5; D: TRBD1; V: TRBV19
DNA: TGTGCCAGCTCCACTCTCCAGGGGACCCCTGAAGCTTTCTTT; CDR3: CASSTLQGTPEAFF; size: -; J: TRBJ1-1; D: -; V: TRBV11-2
DNA: TGTGCCAGCAGCCCGGGGGGGGGTACTCAGCCCCAGCATTTT; CDR3: CASSPGGGTQPQHF; size: -; J: TRBJ1-5; D: -; V: TRBV7-8
DNA: TGTGCCAGCAGCTCACACCCGAAAGATAATTCACCCCTCCACTTT; CDR3: CASSSHPKDNSPLHF; size: -; J: TRBJ1-6; D: -; V: TRBV11-1
DNA: TGTGCCTGGAGTCCCGGGACAGGGGCCAATGAGCAGTTCTTC; CDR3: CAWSPGTGANEQFF; size: -; J: TRBJ2-1; D: TRBD1; V: TRBV30
DNA: TGTGCCAGCAGCCCCCAGGGAAATTCACCCCTCCACTTT; CDR3: CASSPQGNSPLHF; size: -; J: TRBJ1-6; D: -; V: TRBV14
DNA: TGTGCCAGCAGCTCAGGTCGGGTCCAGGGGCAGTACTTC; CDR3: CASSSGRVQGQYF; size: -; J: TRBJ2-7; D: -; V: TRBV27
DNA: TGCGCCAGCAGCAGGGGTCGGGGCCGGGGGGACACTGAAGCTTTCTTT; CDR3: CASSRGRGRGDTEAFF; size: -; J: TRBJ1-1; D: -; V: TRBV5-1
DNA: TGCAGCCACGACTCCAACGTCCTGACTTTC; CDR3: CSHDSNVLTF; size: -; J: TRBJ2-6; D: -; V: TRBV29-1
DNA: TGTGCCAGCAGCCCGGGACTAGCGGGAGACTACGAGCAGTACTTC; CDR3: CASSPGLAGDYEQYF; size: -; J: TRBJ2-7; D: TRBD2; V: TRBV7-9
DNA: TGTGCCAGCAGCCTTCGGGACAGGCAGAACTATGGCTACACCTTC; CDR3: CASSLRDRQNYGYTF; size: -; J: TRBJ1-2; D: TRBD1; V: TRBV7-8
DNA: TGTGCCAGCAGCTTAGCCGGGGGGACCGCAGATACGCAGTATTTT; CDR3: CASSLAGGTADTQYF; size: -; J: TRBJ2-3; D: TRBD2; V: TRBV7-2
DNA: TGTGCCAGCAGCCCCCCGACTAGCGGGGCCCCGCAGTATTTT; CDR3: CASSPPTSGAPQYF; size: -; J: TRBJ2-3; D: TRBD2; V: TRBV11-2
DNA: TGTGCCAGCAGCCTGGGAGATCGGAGGACTGAAGCTTTCTTT; CDR3: CASSLGDRRTEAFF; size: -; J: TRBJ1-1; D: -; V: TRBV5-6
DNA: TGTGCCAGCAGCCTCGGACTAGCGGGCCCAAGATGGACCCAGTACTTC; CDR3: CASSLGLAGPRWTQYF; size: -; J: TRBJ2-5; D: TRBD2; V: TRBV7-2
DNA: TGTGCCAGCAGCTTGCCTTTGACAGGCACTGAAGCTTTCTTT; CDR3: CASSLPLTGTEAFF; size: -; J: TRBJ1-1; D: -; V: TRBV5-5
DNA: TGTGCCAGCAGCCAAAATTTGAGCTCCTACAATGAGCAGTTCTTC; CDR3: CASSQNLSSYNEQFF; size: -; J: TRBJ2-1; D: -; V: TRBV7-9
DNA: TGTGCCAGCAGCTCGAGGTCCGGTTACTCCACAGATACGCAGTATTTT; CDR3: CASSSRSGYSTDTQYF; size: -; J: TRBJ2-3; D: -; V: TRBV27
DNA: TGCGCCAGCTACCTATCCACATCGGCGGAGGGCTACACCTTC; CDR3: CASYLSTSAEGYTF; size: -; J: TRBJ1-2; D: -; V: TRBV5-1
DNA: TGTGCCAGTACCGACAGGGTGAACACTGAAGCTTTCTTT; CDR3: CASTDRVNTEAFF; size: few; J: TRBJ1-1; D: TRBD1; V: TRBV18
DNA: TGCGCCAGCAGCCAAGTAGACTTAGGACTAGCGGGCAATGAGCAGTTCTTC; CDR3: CASSQVDLGLAGNEQFF; size: -; J: TRBJ2-1; D: TRBD2; V: TRBV4-1
DNA: TGTGCCAGCAGGCCCGATAGCGGGGGGGGCTACGAGCAGTACTTC; CDR3: CASRPDSGGGYEQYF; size: -; J: TRBJ2-7; D: TRBD2; V: TRBV5-4
DNA: TGTGCCAAACAGGTTCATAGCAATCAGCCCCAGCATTTT; CDR3: CAKQVHSNQPQHF; size: -; J: TRBJ1-5; D: -; V: TRBV6-5
DNA: TGTGCCAGCAGCTTCACCCAAGCGGGAACGCAGTATTTT; CDR3: CASSFTQAGTQYF; size: -; J: TRBJ2-3; D: TRBD2; V: TRBV11-3
DNA: TGCGCCAGCAGCCCGAGCAAAGGGGTAGAGAACACTGAAGCTTTCTTT; CDR3: CASSPSKGVENTEAFF; size: -; J: TRBJ1-1; D: -; V: TRBV5-1
DNA: TGTGCCAGCAGTTACTCGAAGGGCCAGGGCGGAAACACCATATATTTT; CDR3: CASSYSKGQGGNTIYF; size: -; J: TRBJ1-3; D: -; V: TRBV6-6
DNA: TGTGCCAGCAGCCCCCCAGGAATACACGCCACCGAAAAGGCAGATACGCAGTATTTT; CDR3: CASSPPGIHATEKADTQYF; size: -; J: TRBJ2-3; D: -; V: TRBV5-4
DNA: TGTGCCAGTAGTGGGGGGTTGGACACTGAAGCTTTCTTT; CDR3: CASSGGLDTEAFF; size: -; J: TRBJ1-1; D: -; V: TRBV19
DNA: TGTGCCAGCAGGGTTGGGGGCGGTTACGAGCAGTACTTC; CDR3: CASRVGGGYEQYF; size: -; J: TRBJ2-7; D: -; V: TRBV25-1
DNA: TGTGCCAGCCGATTGGGGCCGTACTACGAGCAGTACTTC; CDR3: CASRLGPYYEQYF; size: -; J: TRBJ2-7; D: -; V: TRBV6-5
DNA: TGTGCCAGCAGCTTAAGGCAGGGGATCACCGGGGAGCTGTTTTTT; CDR3: CASSLRQGITGELFF; size: once; J: TRBJ2-2; D: -; V: TRBV7-2
DNA: TGTGCCAGCAGCTTATACACAGGGCGGGCCACCTTC; CDR3: CASSLYTGRATF; size: -; J: TRBJ1-2; D: -; V: TRBV7-2
DNA: TGTGCCAGCAGTGACCGAGGTCGGGACAGTCATGGAAACACCATATATTTT; CDR3: CASSDRGRDSHGNTIYF; size: -; J: TRBJ1-3; D: TRBD1; V: TRBV25-1
DNA: TGTGCCAGCAGCTTACAACCTGCGGGAGGGCCTTGGGAGCAGTACTTC; CDR3: CASSLQPAGGPWEQYF; size: -; J: TRBJ2-7; D: TRBD2; V: TRBV7-3
DNA: TGTGCCAGCTCACTGGGGACTAGCGGAAACACAGATACGCAGTATTTT; CDR3: CASSLGTSGNTDTQYF; size: -; J: TRBJ2-3; D: TRBD2; V: TRBV18
DNA: TGTGCCAGCATTATCAGGGAGGGTGGCACTGAAGCTTTCTTT; CDR3: CASIIREGGTEAFF; size: -; J: TRBJ1-1; D: -; V: TRBV9
DNA: TGTGCCAGCTCAGGACAGGAGGGAGTAAGCAATGAGCAGTTCTTC; CDR3: CASSGQEGVSNEQFF; size: -; J: TRBJ2-1; D: -; V: TRBV18
DNA: TGCGCCAGCAGCCAAGATCAGACCGGGGAGCTGTTTTTT; CDR3: CASSQDQTGELFF; size: -; J: TRBJ2-2; D: -; V: TRBV4-1
DNA: TGTGCCAGCAGCTTAGGTACGGTTAGCACAGATACGCAGTATTTT; CDR3: CASSLGTVSTDTQYF; size: -; J: TRBJ2-3; D: -; V: TRBV11-2
DNA: TGTGCCAGCGGAGGGACTAGCGGGGGCCAGCTGAGGACCGGGGAGCTGTTTTTT; CDR3: CASGGTSGGQLRTGELFF; size: -; J: TRBJ2-2; D: TRBD2; V: TRBV11-1
DNA: TGTGCCAGCAGTGACCTCGACAGGGCAAAAACTCAGCCCCAGCATTTT; CDR3: CASSDLDRAKTQPQHF; size: -; J: TRBJ1-5; D: TRBD1; V: TRBV6-1
DNA: TGTGCCAGCAGTTTATCCCCGTACAATGAGCAGTTCTTC; CDR3: CASSLSPYNEQFF; size: -; J: TRBJ2-1; D: -; V: TRBV27
DNA: TGCGCCAGCAGCCAAGCTAGGACAGATACGCAGTATTTT; CDR3: CASSQARTDTQYF; size: -; J: TRBJ2-3; D: -; V: TRBV4-3
DNA: TGTGCCAGCAGCTTAACCGGGGGGGATGGGACTGAAGCTTTCTTT; CDR3: CASSLTGGDGTEAFF; size: -; J: TRBJ1-1; D: -; V: TRBV7-3
DNA: TGTGCCATCAGCTTAACTAGCGCCTACAATGAGCAGTTCTTC; CDR3: CAISLTSAYNEQFF; size: -; J: TRBJ2-1; D: TRBD2; V: TRBV10-3
DNA: TGCGCCAGCAGCTTGGGGAGAGAGGGAAATCAAGAGACCCAGTACTTC; CDR3: CASSLGREGNQETQYF; size: -; J: TRBJ2-5; D: -; V: TRBV5-1
DNA: TGTGCCAGCAGCGTGACAGGTACCGGGGAGCTGTTTTTT; CDR3: CASSVTGTGELFF; size: -; J: TRBJ2-2; D: -; V: TRBV7-3
DNA: TGCGCCAGCAGCTTCCTCCCGGGTCTCGGGGATGGCTACACCTTC; CDR3: CASSFLPGLGDGYTF; size: -; J: TRBJ1-2; D: -; V: TRBV5-1
DNA: TGTGCCACTGCGAGACAGGGAGAAGCTTTCTTT; CDR3: CATARQGEAFF; size: -; J: TRBJ1-1; D: TRBD1; V: TRBV25-1
DNA: TGTGCCAGCAGTCTCATCTTAGCGAAAGCGCAAGAGACCCAGTACTTC; CDR3: CASSLILAKAQETQYF; size: -; J: TRBJ2-5; D: -; V: TRBV6-6
DNA: TGTGCCAGCAGCGCCGAGACAGGGCCCTATGGCTACACCTTC; CDR3: CASSAETGPYGYTF; size: -; J: TRBJ1-2; D: TRBD1; V: TRBV7-2
DNA: TGTGCCAGCAGTGAGGGACAGGGGCTGGGGATTTCCTACGAGCAGTACTTC; CDR3: CASSEGQGLGISYEQYF; size: -; J: TRBJ2-7; D: TRBD1; V: TRBV6-1
DNA: TGTGCCAGCTCCGCCCGTAGCGGGAGGGCTTCTGATACGCAGTATTTT; CDR3: CASSARSGRASDTQYF; size: -; J: TRBJ2-3; D: TRBD2; V: TRBV7-2
DNA: TGTGCCAGCAGTGAAGGGACTAGCGGGGGGGCTAAGAACATTCAGTACTTC; CDR3: CASSEGTSGGAKNIQYF; size: -; J: TRBJ2-4; D: TRBD2; V: TRBV2